This entry lists 8 T cell receptor beta chains sequenced from one sample in a study of blood T cell repertoires in COVID-19. TCRdb's copy holds only in-frame clones and misses some; the assay was immunoSEQ multiplex PCR. The table records 150,000 or so clones, about 85% of them present only once. Sequenced input: peripheral blood. The receptor set was obtained from a human donor with acute or convalescent COVID-19. The donor label of this sample is uncertain.

The CDR3 region has the DNA TGTGCCAGCAGTGAAGGGAGAGCTAACTATGGCTACACCTTC. Translation: CASSEGRANYGYTF. V gene TRBV6-1 combines with J gene TRBJ1-2; D is undetermined. The CDR3 contains 14 residues. Germline-derived CDR1 and CDR2 are MNHNS and SASEGT. V lost 1 base, J lost 0 bases, and 6 bases lay in between.

J is TRBJ1-3 and V is TRBV3-1 (or the pseudogene TRBV3-2); 7 positions match TRBD1. After removal of 4 bases from V and 1 base from J, the junction contained 7 bases not matched to a gene. Germline CDR1 LGHDT, CDR2 YNNKEL (reference sequence). The CDR3 totals 16 residues. The CDR3 sequence is CASSRGPGGSGNTIYF. The CDR3 DNA sequence: TGTGCCAGCAGCCGGGGTCCAGGGGGGTCTGGAAACACCATATATTTT.

The V and J genes are TRBV28 and TRBJ2-7; TRBD1 agrees at 7 bases. Germline values: CDR1 MDHEN, CDR2 SYDVKM. The CDR3 spans 16 residues. V shed 5 bases, J shed 1 base, and the junction held 11 bases outside the gene matches. In DNA, the CDR3 is TGTGCCAGCAGTCCAGCTACAGGGGCCTCATCCTACGAGCAGTACTTC. Translation gives CASSPATGASSYEQYF. The whole variable domain, remainder taken from reference TRBV28 and TRBJ2-7, is DVKVTQSSRYLVKRTGEKVFLECVQDMDHENMFWYRQDPGLGLRLIYFSYDVKMKEKGDIPEGYSVSREKKERFSLILESASTNQTSMYLCASSPATGASSYEQYFGPGTRLTVT.

This chain connects TRBV7-6 to TRBJ1-3; 7 nucleotides line up with TRBD1. The length of the CDR3 is 16 residues. V trimming: 1 base; J trimming: 4 bases; junction bases outside the gene matches: 7. CDR1 and CDR2 from the germline V gene are SGHVS and FNYEAQ. In DNA, the CDR3 is TGTGCCAGCAGCTTAGTGCGACAGGGTGTGGGAAACACCATATATTTT. Its translation: CASSLVRQGVGNTIYF.

This clone is a singleton in its sample. This rearrangement joins TRBV5-4 to TRBJ2-1; TRBD2 matches 8 bases. Trimming took 1 base from V and 9 from J; bases not matched to a gene: 9. This CDR3 contains 15 residues. The germline V gene has CDR1 SGHNT and CDR2 YYREEE (reference sequence). The CDR3 region is CASSLIGSGAGEQFF. In DNA form, the CDR3 reads TGTGCCAGCAGCTTGATAGGTAGCGGGGCGGGTGAGCAGTTCTTC.

The chain combines TRBV4-1 with TRBJ1-2, with D tentatively TRBD1 (6 bases). Germline V gives CDR1 MGHRA, CDR2 YSYEKL. The CDR3 is 16 residues long. Trimming took off 0 bases at V and 5 bases at J, with 16 bases between the two ends. The CDR3 bases are TGCGCCAGCAGCCAAGACGGGCCAGGGGCTTTGTATGGCTACACCTTC. Translated: CASSQDGPGALYGYTF.

This chain connects TRBV5-4 to TRBJ1-4; D is perhaps TRBD1 (5 bases). Germline CDR1 is SGHNT and CDR2 is YYREEE (reference sequence). The CDR3 spans 14 residues. V shed 1 base and J shed 8 bases, with 12 bases lying between them. CDR3 sequence: CASSLKGNGEKLFF. DNA of the CDR3: TGTGCCAGCAGCTTGAAGGGGAATGGGGAAAAACTGTTTTTT.

The chain uses TRBV7-2 and TRBJ1-5, with TRBD1 as a possible D gene (5 bases). Deletions cut 2 bases from V and 2 bases from J, with 10 bases between. The CDR3 length is 15 residues. From germline, CDR1 is SGHTA and CDR2 FQGNSA. Here the CDR3 reads CASSLNDRGNQPQHF. The CDR3 nucleotides read TGTGCCAGCAGCTTAAACGACAGAGGCAATCAGCCCCAGCATTTT.